The clone carrying this T cell receptor beta chain was recorded many times. These data originate in a study of early T cells in non-severe SARS-CoV-2 infection. TCRdb used MiXCR to reprocess the 5' RACE reads, holding one entry per CDR3 protein. The sample lists tens of thousands of distinct CDR3 sequences, around 11% seen once, with approximately 1.2% in the top ten. The CDR3 has 15 residues. The V end was cut by 2 bases, the J end by 0 bases, with 11 bases between. Germline lookup yields CDR1 SGHNT and CDR2 YYREEE (reference sequence). This clonotype originated in an adult who was a healthcare worker with PCR-confirmed SARS-CoV-2 infection or an uninfected control (not recorded which). The donor label of this sample is uncertain. The sequencing used whole blood, collected at baseline. V usage is TRBV5-4 and J usage is TRBJ1-2; D is unresolved. The CDR3 sequence: CASSFKRKANYGYTF. In nucleotides, the CDR3 is TGTGCCAGCAGCTTTAAAAGGAAAGCTAACTATGGCTACACCTTC.